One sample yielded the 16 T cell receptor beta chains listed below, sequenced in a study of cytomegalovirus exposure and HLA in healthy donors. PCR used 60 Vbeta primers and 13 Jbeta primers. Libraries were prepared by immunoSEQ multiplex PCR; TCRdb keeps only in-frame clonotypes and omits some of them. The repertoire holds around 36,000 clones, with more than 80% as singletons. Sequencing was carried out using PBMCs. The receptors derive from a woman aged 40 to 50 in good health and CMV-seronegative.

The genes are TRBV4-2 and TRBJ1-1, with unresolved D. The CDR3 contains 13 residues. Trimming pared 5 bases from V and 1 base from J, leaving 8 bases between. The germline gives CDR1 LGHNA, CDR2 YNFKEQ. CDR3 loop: CASSFGANTEAFF. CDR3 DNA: TGTGCCAGCAGCTTCGGAGCGAACACTGAAGCTTTCTTT.

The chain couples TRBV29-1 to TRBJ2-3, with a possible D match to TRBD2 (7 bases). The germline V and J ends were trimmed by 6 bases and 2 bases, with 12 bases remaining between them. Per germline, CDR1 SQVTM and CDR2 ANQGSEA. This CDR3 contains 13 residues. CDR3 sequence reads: CSVSGTHTDTQYF. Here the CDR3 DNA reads TGCAGCGTCAGCGGGACACACACAGATACGCAGTATTTT.

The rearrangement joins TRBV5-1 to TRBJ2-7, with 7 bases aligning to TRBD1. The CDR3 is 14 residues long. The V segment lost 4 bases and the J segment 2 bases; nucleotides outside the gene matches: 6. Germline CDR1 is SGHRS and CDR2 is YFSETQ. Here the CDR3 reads CASSIDRATYEQYF. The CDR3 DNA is TGCGCCAGCAGCATTGACAGGGCAACCTACGAGCAGTACTTC.

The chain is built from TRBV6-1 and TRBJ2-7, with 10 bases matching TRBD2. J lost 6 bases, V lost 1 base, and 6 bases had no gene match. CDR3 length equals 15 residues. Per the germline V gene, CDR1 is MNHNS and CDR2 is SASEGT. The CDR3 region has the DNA TGTGCCAGCAGTGAAGAGGCTAGCGGGGGATTCGAGCAGTACTTC. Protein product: CASSEEASGGFEQYF.

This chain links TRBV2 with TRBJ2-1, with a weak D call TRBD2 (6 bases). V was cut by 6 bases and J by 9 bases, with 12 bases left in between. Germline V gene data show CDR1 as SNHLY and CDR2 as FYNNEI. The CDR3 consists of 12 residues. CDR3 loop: CASRVEGLEQFF. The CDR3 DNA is TGTGCCAGCAGGGTTGAGGGACTTGAGCAGTTCTTC.

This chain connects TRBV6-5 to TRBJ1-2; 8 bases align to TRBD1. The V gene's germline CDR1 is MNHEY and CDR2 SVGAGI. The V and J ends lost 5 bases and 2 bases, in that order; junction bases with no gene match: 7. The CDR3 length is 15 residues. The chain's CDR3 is CASSRYRDRNYGYTF. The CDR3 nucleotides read TGTGCCAGCAGTCGCTACCGGGACAGGAACTATGGCTACACCTTC.

The CDR3 DNA reads TGTGCCAGCAGTTTAGGGGGGGCTACTGAAGCTTTCTTT. It translates to CASSLGGATEAFF. The V gene is TRBV27, the J gene TRBJ1-1; TRBD1 is a possible D gene (6 bases). The germline gives CDR1 MNHEY, CDR2 SMNVEV (reference sequence). This CDR3 is 13 amino acids long. Trimming took off 2 bases at V and 5 bases at J, with 9 bases between the two ends.

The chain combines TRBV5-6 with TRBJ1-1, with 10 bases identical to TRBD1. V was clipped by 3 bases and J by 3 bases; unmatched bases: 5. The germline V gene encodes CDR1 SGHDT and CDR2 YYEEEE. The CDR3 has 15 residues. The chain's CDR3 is CASSWGQGSHTEAFF. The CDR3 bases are TGTGCCAGCAGCTGGGGACAGGGGAGTCACACTGAAGCTTTCTTT.

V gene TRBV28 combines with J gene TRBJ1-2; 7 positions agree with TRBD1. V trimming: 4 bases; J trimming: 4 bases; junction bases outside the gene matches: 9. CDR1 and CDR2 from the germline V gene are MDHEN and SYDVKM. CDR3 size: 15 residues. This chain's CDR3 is CASSSTGTAFYGYTF. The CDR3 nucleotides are TGTGCCAGCAGTTCTACCGGGACAGCCTTCTATGGCTACACCTTC.

CDR3 residues: CASSDRALYGYTF. The DNA of the CDR3 is TGTGCCAGTAGCGACAGGGCTCTCTATGGCTACACCTTC. V gene TRBV19 combines with J gene TRBJ1-2, with 7 bases that match TRBD1. The CDR3 runs to 13 residues. J lost 4 bases, V lost 6 bases, and 5 bases had no gene match. Germline V CDR1 and CDR2: LNHDA, SQIVND (reference sequence).

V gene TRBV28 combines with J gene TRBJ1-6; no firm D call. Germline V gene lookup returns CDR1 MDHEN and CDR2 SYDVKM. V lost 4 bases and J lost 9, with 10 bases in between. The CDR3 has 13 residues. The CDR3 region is CASSSYGFSPLHF. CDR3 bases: TGTGCCAGCAGTTCTTACGGGTTTTCACCCCTCCACTTT.

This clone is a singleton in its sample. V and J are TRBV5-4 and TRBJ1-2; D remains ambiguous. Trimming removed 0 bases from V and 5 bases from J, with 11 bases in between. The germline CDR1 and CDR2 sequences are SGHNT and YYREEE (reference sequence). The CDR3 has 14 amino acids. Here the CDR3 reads CASSLAGREYGYTF. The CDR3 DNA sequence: TGTGCCAGCAGCTTGGCCGGACGGGAGTATGGCTACACCTTC.

The CDR3: CASSQGQGGYEQYF. CDR3 DNA sequence: TGTGCCAGCAGCCAGGGACAGGGGGGCTACGAGCAGTACTTC. The chain links TRBV11-2 to TRBJ2-7; 11 nucleotides agree with TRBD1. The V gene's germline CDR1 is SGHAT and CDR2 FQNNGV. CDR3 length equals 14 residues. With 5 bases clipped from V and 3 bases from J, the junction kept 3 bases outside the gene matches.

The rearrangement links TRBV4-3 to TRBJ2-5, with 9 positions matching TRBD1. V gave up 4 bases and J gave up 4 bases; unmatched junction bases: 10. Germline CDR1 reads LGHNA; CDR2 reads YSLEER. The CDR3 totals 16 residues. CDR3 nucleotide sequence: TGCGCCAGCAGCCCGAAAGCCGGGACAGGGAGAGAGACCCAGTACTTC. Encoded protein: CASSPKAGTGRETQYF.

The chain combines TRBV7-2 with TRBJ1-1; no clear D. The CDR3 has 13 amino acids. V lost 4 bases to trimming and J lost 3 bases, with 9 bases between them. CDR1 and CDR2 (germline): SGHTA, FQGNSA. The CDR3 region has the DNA TGTGCCAGCAGCTATAACATGTACACTGAAGCTTTCTTT. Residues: CASSYNMYTEAFF.

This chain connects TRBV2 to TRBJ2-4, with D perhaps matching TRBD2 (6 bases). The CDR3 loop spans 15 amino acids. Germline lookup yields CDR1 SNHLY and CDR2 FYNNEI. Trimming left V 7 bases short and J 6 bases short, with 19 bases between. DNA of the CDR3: TGTGCCAGCAACCCCGGCGGACTCGGGGGAAACATTCAGTACTTC. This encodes CASNPGGLGGNIQYF.